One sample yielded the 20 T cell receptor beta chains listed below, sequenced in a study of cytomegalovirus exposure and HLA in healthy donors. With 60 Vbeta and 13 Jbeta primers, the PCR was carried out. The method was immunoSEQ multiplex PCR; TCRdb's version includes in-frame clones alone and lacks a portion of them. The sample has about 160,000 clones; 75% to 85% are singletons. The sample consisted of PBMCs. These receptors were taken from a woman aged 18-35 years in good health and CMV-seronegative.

DNA for the CDR3: TGTGCCAGCAAAGCGGGGGCAGGGATAACCTACGAGCAGTACTTC. It specifies CASKAGAGITYEQYF. V and J are TRBV6-5 and TRBJ2-7; 8 nucleotides match TRBD2. Per germline, CDR1 MNHEY and CDR2 SVGAGI. The CDR3 runs 15 residues. V trimming: 7 bases; J trimming: 2 bases; junction bases outside the gene matches: 10.

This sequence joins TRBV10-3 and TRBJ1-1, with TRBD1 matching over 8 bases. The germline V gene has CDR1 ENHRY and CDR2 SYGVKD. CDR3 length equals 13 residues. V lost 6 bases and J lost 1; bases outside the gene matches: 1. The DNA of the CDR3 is TGTGCCATCAGGGGGACAGGGAACACTGAAGCTTTCTTT. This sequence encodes CAIRGTGNTEAFF.

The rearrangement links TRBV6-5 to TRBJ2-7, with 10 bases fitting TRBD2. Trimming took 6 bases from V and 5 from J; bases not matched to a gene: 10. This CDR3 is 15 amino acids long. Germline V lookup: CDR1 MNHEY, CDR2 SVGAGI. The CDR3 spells CASSPPLAGVHEQYF. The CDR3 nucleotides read TGTGCCAGCAGCCCCCCCCTAGCGGGAGTCCACGAGCAGTACTTC.

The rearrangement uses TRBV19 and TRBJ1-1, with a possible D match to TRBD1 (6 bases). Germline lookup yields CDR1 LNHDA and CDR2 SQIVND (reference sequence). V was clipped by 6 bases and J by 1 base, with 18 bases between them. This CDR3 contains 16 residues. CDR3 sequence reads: CASRYVVGQSNTEAFF. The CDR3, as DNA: TGTGCCAGTAGGTACGTGGTCGGACAGTCGAACACTGAAGCTTTCTTT.

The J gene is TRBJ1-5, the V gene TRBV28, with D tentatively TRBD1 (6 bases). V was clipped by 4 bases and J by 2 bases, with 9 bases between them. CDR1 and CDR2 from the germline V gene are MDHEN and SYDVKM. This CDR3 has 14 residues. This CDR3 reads CASSWAGGNQPQHF. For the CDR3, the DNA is TGTGCCAGCAGTTGGGCAGGGGGCAATCAGCCCCAGCATTTT. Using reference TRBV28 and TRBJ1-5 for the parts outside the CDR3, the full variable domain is DVKVTQSSRYLVKRTGEKVFLECVQDMDHENMFWYRQDPGLGLRLIYFSYDVKMKEKGDIPEGYSVSREKKERFSLILESASTNQTSMYLCASSWAGGNQPQHFGDGTRLSIL.

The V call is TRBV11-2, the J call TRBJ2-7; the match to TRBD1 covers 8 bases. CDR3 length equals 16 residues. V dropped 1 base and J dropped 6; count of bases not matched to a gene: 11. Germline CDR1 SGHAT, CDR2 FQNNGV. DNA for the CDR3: TGTGCCAGCAGCTTAGGCGGACAGGGATTTCGAGGCGAGCAGTACTTC. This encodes CASSLGGQGFRGEQYF.

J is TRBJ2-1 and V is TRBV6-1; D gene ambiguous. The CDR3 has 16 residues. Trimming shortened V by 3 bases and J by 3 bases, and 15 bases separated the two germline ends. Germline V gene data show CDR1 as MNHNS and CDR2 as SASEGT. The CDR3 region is CASSDSPGTVYNEQFF. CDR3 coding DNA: TGTGCCAGCAGTGATAGCCCCGGAACCGTCTACAATGAGCAGTTCTTC.

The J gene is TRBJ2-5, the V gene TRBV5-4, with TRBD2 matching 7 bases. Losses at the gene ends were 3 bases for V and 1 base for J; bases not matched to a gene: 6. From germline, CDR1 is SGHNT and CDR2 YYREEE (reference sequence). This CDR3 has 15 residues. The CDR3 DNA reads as TGTGCCAGCAGCTCCCCGCCGGGGGGCCAAGAGACCCAGTACTTC. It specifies CASSSPPGGQETQYF.

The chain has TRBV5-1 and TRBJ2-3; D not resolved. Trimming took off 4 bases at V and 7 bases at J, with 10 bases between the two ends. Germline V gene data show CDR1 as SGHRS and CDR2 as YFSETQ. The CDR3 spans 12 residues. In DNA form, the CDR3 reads TGCGCCAGCAGCCCTGACACTCATACGCAGTATTTT. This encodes CASSPDTHTQYF. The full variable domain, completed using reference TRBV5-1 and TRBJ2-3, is KAGVTQTPRYLIKTRGQQVTLSCSPISGHRSVSWYQQTPGQGLQFLFEYFSETQRNKGNFPGRFSGRQFSNSRSEMNVSTLELGDSALYLCASSPDTHTQYFGPGTRLTVL.

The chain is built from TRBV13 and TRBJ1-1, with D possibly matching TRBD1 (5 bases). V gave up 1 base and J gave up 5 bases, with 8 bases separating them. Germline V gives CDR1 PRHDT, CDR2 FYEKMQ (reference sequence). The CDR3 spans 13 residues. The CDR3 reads CASSLASGTEAFF. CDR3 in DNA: TGTGCCAGCAGCTTAGCGTCAGGGACTGAAGCTTTCTTT. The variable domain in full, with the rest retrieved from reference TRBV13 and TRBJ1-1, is AAGVIQSPRHLIKEKRETATLKCYPIPRHDTVYWYQQGPGQDPQFLISFYEKMQSDKGSIPDRFSAQQFSDYHSELNMSSLELGDSALYFCASSLASGTEAFFGQGTRLTVV.

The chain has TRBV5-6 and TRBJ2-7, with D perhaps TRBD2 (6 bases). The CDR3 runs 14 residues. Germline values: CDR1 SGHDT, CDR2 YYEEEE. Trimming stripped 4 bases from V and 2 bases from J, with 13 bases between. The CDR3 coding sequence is TGTGCCAGCAGCGGACTTGGGGGGACCTACGAGCAGTACTTC. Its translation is CASSGLGGTYEQYF.

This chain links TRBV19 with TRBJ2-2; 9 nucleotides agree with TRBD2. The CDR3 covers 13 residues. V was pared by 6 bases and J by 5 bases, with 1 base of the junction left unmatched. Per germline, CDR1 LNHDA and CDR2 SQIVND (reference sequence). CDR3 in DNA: TGTGCCAGTAGGCTAGCGGGAACCGGGGAGCTGTTTTTT. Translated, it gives CASRLAGTGELFF.

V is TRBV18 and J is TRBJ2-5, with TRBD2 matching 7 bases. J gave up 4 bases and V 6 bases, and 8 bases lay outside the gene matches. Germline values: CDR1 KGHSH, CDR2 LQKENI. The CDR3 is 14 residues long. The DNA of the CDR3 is TGTGCCAGCTCGATCGCGGGAGCTCGAGAGACCCAGTACTTC. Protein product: CASSIAGARETQYF.

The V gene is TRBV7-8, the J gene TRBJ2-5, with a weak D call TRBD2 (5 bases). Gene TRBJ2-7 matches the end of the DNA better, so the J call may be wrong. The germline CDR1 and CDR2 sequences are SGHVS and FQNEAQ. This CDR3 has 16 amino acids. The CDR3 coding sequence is TGTGCCAGCAGCTCGACTATAGTTGGCCCCGCTCACGAGCAGTACTTC. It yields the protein CASSSTIVGPAHEQYF.

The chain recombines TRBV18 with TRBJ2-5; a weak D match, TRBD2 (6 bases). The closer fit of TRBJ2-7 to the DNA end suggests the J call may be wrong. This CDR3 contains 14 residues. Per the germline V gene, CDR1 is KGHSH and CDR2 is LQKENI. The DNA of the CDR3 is TGTGCCAGCTCACCGGGACTCCAAACCTACGAGCAGTACTTC. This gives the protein CASSPGLQTYEQYF.

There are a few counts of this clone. The CDR3 DNA follows: TGTGCCAGCTCACCGGGTTATGAGGGGCGGGAGTTGATCGTTTACGTCTCCTACAATGAGCAGTTCTTC. Amino acid sequence: CASSPGYEGRELIVYVSYNEQFF. The chain joins TRBV18 to TRBJ2-1, with TRBD2 matching over 7 bases. The CDR3 runs to 23 residues. The germline gives CDR1 KGHSH, CDR2 LQKENI. V was pared by 3 bases and J by 0 bases, with 26 bases of the junction left unmatched.

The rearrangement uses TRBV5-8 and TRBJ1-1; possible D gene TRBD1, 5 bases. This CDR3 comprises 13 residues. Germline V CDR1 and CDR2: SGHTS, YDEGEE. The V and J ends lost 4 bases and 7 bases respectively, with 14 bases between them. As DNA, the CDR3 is TGTGCCAGCAGCGTGGGACCCCGGGGTGAAGCTTTCTTT. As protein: CASSVGPRGEAFF.

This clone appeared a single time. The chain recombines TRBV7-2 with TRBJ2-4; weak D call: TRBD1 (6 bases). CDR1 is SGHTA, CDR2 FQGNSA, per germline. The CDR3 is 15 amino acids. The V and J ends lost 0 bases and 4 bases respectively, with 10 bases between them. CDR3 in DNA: TGTGCCAGCAGCTTAGCGGGGGCCGTGAAAAACATTCAGTACTTC. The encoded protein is CASSLAGAVKNIQYF.

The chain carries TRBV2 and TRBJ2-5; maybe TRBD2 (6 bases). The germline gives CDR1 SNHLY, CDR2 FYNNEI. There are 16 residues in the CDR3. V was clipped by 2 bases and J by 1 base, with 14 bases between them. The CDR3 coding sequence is TGTGCCAGCAGTGAATTCGGACTACTTACCCAAGAGACCCAGTACTTC. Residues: CASSEFGLLTQETQYF.

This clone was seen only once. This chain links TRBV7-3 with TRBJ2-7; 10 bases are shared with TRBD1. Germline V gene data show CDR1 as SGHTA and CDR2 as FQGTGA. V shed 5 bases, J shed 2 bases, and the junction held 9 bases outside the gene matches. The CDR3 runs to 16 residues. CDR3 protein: CASSVGPGTGAYEQYF. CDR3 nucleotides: TGTGCCAGCAGCGTTGGTCCCGGGACAGGGGCCTACGAGCAGTACTTC.